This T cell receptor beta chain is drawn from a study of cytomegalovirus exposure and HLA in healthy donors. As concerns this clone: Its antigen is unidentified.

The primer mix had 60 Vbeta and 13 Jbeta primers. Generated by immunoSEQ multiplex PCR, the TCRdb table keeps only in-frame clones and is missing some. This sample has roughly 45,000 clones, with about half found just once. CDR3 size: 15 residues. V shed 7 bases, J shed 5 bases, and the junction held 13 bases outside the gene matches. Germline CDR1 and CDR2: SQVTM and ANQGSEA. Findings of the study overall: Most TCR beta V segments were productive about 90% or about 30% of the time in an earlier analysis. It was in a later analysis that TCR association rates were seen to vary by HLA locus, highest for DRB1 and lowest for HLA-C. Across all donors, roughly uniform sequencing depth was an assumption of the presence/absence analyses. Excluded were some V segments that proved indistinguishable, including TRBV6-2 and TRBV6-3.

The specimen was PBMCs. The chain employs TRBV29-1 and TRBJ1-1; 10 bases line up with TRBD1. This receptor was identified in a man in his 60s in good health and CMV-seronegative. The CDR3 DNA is TGCAGCGCGATCAGACAGGGGGCAAGGGGAACTGAAGCTTTCTTT. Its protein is CSAIRQGARGTEAFF.